The entry below describes one T cell receptor (beta chain). The antigen this receptor binds is unknown. Base qualities were left out, and no much larger clone turns up one base away. The sample belongs to a study of PD-1 blockade in classical Hodgkin lymphoma (dated by TCRdb to 2018 to 2020). At the level of the whole study: Nivolumab dosing was 3 mg/kg intravenously every 2 weeks, continuing until either disease progression or unacceptable toxicity. The study used CyTOF and TCR beta sequencing to define a peripheral blood immune signature of response to PD-1 blockade in classical Hodgkin lymphoma. General findings and caveats noted by the study authors: CD4+ but not CD8+ TCR diversity rose significantly by C4D1 (p=0.0027 vs p=0.16), most apparent in complete responders (p=0.02). The study was restricted to a single clinical trial cohort, and the causes of repertoire differences, possibly disease activity or prior therapy, were left undefined. Baseline TCR diversity was reported as lower in newly diagnosed patients than in healthy donors, and lower still in relapsed/refractory patients. Trial patients with a complete response had baseline diversity similar to that of newly diagnosed patients, while partial responders and progressors had significantly lower diversity. Lower diversity was observed in patients in whom nivolumab was started less than 1 year after ASCT, and these patients were excluded from later analyses so that confounding by immune reconstitution would be avoided.

Looking up the germline V gene yields CDR1 SGHDT and CDR2 YYEEEE. Cut back by 4 bases and 2 bases, the V and J ends lie 22 bases apart. The CDR3 starts with the cysteine, ends with the phenylalanine, and has 17 residues. Just the 51-base CDR3 DNA is kept, in frame starting at base 1. Interpreted using the paper, the time point label stands for: cycle 1 day 1 (C1D1), immediately before nivolumab initiation. Every trial patient had relapsed following autologous stem cell transplantation, and prior brentuximab vedotin exposure was what differed among cohorts A, B and C. The trial cohort was composed of roughly 60 patients with relapsed/refractory classical Hodgkin lymphoma, for whom complete response, partial response or progressive disease was recorded as best overall response. Single-agent nivolumab was administered to trial patients in the multi-cohort phase II CheckMate 205 trial. An independent review committee assessed best overall response by applying the 2007 International Working Group response criteria. Trial PBMCs were collected just before the start of nivolumab (C1D1) and during therapy at cycle 2 day 1 and cycle 4 day 1. Peripheral blood was collected in 8 mL Vacutainer Cell Preparation Tubes, from which PBMCs were isolated by centrifugation and then cryopreserved.

The Qiagen DNeasy kit was used to extract genomic DNA from unsorted PBMCs and from the negatively selected CD4+ and CD8+ fractions. TCR beta CDR3 regions were amplified by immunoSEQ multiplex PCR using primers annealing to V and J segments. A synthetic immune receptor repertoire was used to minimize amplification bias, and any remaining bias was removed computationally after sequencing. In the authors' own workflow: Custom Python scripts were used to quantify repertoire diversity as the Shannon entropy index. Unsorted, CD4+ and CD8+ repertoires were analyzed separately, except in combined analyses where CD4+ and CD8+ sequences were merged in silico. A clone counted as expanded when the clone's frequency after treatment rose at least 2-fold relative to C1D1, and clones undetected at baseline were given a pseudocount of 0.5. Singleton clones were defined as clones with 0 or 1 copy at C1D1, and non-singleton clones were defined as clones with 2 or more copies. Clones expanded in unsorted samples were annotated as CD4+, CD8+ or unknown by matching protein sequences in sorted samples from the same patient. Diversity changes from C1D1 to C4D1 were tested in paired samples using Wilcoxon tests. TCRdb re-hosts the immuneACCESS table, in-frame sequences only. Its copies lack some clones; in the studies checked, an unresolved V gene accounts for under half of them, and the cause for the rest is not known. D and trimming come from the DNA, and the V and J calls and clone size come from that table. The sample table lists 90,000 to 100,000 clones, 80% to 95% of them with a count of one. Less than 3.5% of the sample goes to the ten largest clones.

This receptor was obtained from a human donor with classical Hodgkin lymphoma. The V and J segments used are TRBV5-6 and TRBJ2-7; matching of 6 bases hints at TRBD2 as the D gene. Here the sequenced sample was peripheral blood mononuclear cells (PBMCs), taken at baseline. CDR3 loop: CASSPALAVAGPYEQYF. The base sequence is TGTGCCAGCAGCCCCGCCCTGGCGGTGGCGGGGCCCTACGAGCAGTACTTC.